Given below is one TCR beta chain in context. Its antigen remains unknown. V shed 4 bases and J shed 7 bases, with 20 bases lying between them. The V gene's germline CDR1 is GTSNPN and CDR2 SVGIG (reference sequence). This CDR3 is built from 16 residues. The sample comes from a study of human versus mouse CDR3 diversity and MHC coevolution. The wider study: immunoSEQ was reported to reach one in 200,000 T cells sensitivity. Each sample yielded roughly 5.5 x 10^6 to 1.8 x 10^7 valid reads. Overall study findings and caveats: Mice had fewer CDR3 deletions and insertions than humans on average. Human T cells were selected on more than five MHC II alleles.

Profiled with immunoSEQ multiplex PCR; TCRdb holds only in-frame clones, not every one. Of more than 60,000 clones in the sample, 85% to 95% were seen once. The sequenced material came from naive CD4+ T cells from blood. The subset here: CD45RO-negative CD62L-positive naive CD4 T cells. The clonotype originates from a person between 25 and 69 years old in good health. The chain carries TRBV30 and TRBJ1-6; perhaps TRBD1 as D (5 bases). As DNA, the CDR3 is TGTGCCTGGACTCACGGGGGAGAGGGACCCAATTCACCCCTCCACTTT. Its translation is CAWTHGGEGPNSPLHF.